These 21 T cell receptor beta chains were all obtained from the same sample, sequenced in a study of T cell changes during pregnancy in multiple sclerosis. Assay used: immunoSEQ multiplex PCR; TCRdb lists only in-frame clones, some missing. Of 45,000 to 60,000 clones detected, approximately 92% appear once; the ten largest clones hold approximately 0.35%. Here the sequenced sample was CD4+ T cells from peripheral blood mononuclear cells, taken before pregnancy. Source of these receptors: a female donor with multiple sclerosis, enrolled in a pregnancy study.

The sample holds one count of this clone. V and J are TRBV30 and TRBJ2-7, with a weak D call TRBD2 (6 bases). V gave up 2 bases and J gave up 5 bases, with 10 bases separating them. The CDR3 is made up of 12 amino acids. The V gene's germline CDR1 is GTSNPN and CDR2 SVGIG (reference sequence). The CDR3 is CAWSLAGNEQYF. The CDR3 DNA follows: TGTGCCTGGAGTTTGGCGGGAAACGAGCAGTACTTC.

The chain uses TRBV5-1 and TRBJ2-7; a possible D gene is TRBD1 (5 bases). V shed 0 bases and J shed 6 bases, with 13 bases lying between them. Germline V gene sequence: CDR1 SGHRS, CDR2 YFSETQ. The CDR3 is made up of 14 amino acids. CDR3 DNA: TGCGCCAGCAGCTTGGGTTATCCTCAGGGCGAGCAGTACTTC. Translation: CASSLGYPQGEQYF.

The rearrangement joins TRBV4-1 to TRBJ1-1; the D is unclear. V gave up 0 bases and J gave up 2 bases, with 16 bases separating them. This CDR3 is 17 amino acids long. Germline values: CDR1 MGHRA, CDR2 YSYEKL. CDR3 DNA: TGCGCCAGCAGCCAAGACAGACTCCAGAAAGGTAACACTGAAGCTTTCTTT. Its protein product is CASSQDRLQKGNTEAFF.

This rearrangement joins TRBV5-1 to TRBJ2-1; 9 nucleotides line up with TRBD2. The CDR3 loop spans 16 amino acids. Per the germline V gene, CDR1 is SGHRS and CDR2 is YFSETQ. J lost 7 bases, V lost 0 bases, and 8 bases had no gene match. In DNA, the CDR3 is TGCGCCAGCAGCTTGGTCCCGGGCGGGAGGGTAAATGAGCAGTTCTTC. Translation: CASSLVPGGRVNEQFF.

This clone was counted a few times. The chain carries TRBV7-8 and TRBJ2-3; possible D gene TRBD1, 6 bases. Germline V gene sequence: CDR1 SGHVS, CDR2 FQNEAQ. V was pared by 5 bases and J by 6 bases, with 15 bases between. The length of the CDR3 is 14 residues. In DNA form, the CDR3 reads TGTGCCAGCAGCCCACAGGGATTTGGGGATACGCAGTATTTT. As protein: CASSPQGFGDTQYF.

This clone was seen only once. The chain links TRBV5-1 to TRBJ2-3, with D uncertain. This CDR3 region has 12 residues. V was shortened by 2 bases and J by 2 bases, with 3 bases between the two germline ends. Germline V CDR1 and CDR2: SGHRS, YFSETQ. The CDR3: CASSFNTDTQYF. The CDR3 DNA is TGCGCCAGCAGCTTCAACACAGATACGCAGTATTTT.

The genes are TRBV14 and TRBJ2-1; 8 bases are a match to TRBD2. Looked up from germline, CDR1 is SGHDN and CDR2 is FVKESK. This CDR3 contains 20 residues. With 0 bases clipped from V and 1 base from J, the junction kept 14 bases outside the gene matches. CDR3 bases: TGTGCCAGCAGCCAAGAATCGACATGGAGCGGGAGAGTGTCCTACAATGAGCAGTTCTTC. It yields the protein CASSQESTWSGRVSYNEQFF. The whole variable domain, remainder taken from reference TRBV14 and TRBJ2-1, is EAGVTQFPSHSVIEKGQTVTLRCDPISGHDNLYWYRRVMGKEIKFLLHFVKESKQDESGMPNNRFLAERTGGTYSTLKVQPAELEDSGVYFCASSQESTWSGRVSYNEQFFGPGTRLTVL.

The chain recombines TRBV9 with TRBJ2-3; D is perhaps TRBD1 (5 bases). Trimming pared 0 bases from V and 1 base from J, leaving 9 bases between. This CDR3 is 15 amino acids long. Germline assignment: CDR1 SGDLS and CDR2 YYNGEE. In nucleotides, the CDR3 is TGTGCCAGCAGCGTAGGCAGGGTGGGCACAGATACGCAGTATTTT. This translates into CASSVGRVGTDTQYF.

This clone has only a few counts. The rearrangement links TRBV10-3 to TRBJ1-1; D gene ambiguous. Germline V CDR1 and CDR2: ENHRY, SYGVKD. The CDR3 has 13 amino acids. Trimming cost V 7 bases and J 0 bases, with 9 bases left between them. CDR3 loop: CAINERLNTEAFF. CDR3 DNA sequence: TGTGCCATCAACGAGCGGCTGAACACTGAAGCTTTCTTT.

The rearrangement uses TRBV7-2 and TRBJ1-5; D perhaps matches TRBD1 (6 bases). Germline V gene lookup returns CDR1 SGHTA and CDR2 FQGNSA. Trimming left V 5 bases short and J 3 bases short, with 11 bases between. This CDR3 contains 14 residues. As DNA, the CDR3 is TGTGCCAGCAGCCCGGGACATTTCAATCAGCCCCAGCATTTT. It translates to CASSPGHFNQPQHF.

Notes on this clone: The same CDR3 can be traced to other DNA sequences in this sample. J is TRBJ1-1 and V is TRBV14; tentatively, D is TRBD1 (5 bases). The V gene's germline CDR1 is SGHDN and CDR2 FVKESK. Trimming pared 1 base from V and 0 bases from J, leaving 6 bases between. The CDR3 runs 14 residues. In nucleotides, the CDR3 is TGTGCCAGCAGCCAAGCAGGGATGAACACTGAAGCTTTCTTT. Its translation: CASSQAGMNTEAFF.

This rearrangement joins TRBV19 to TRBJ2-2; 11 nucleotides align to TRBD2. J gave up 6 bases and V 6 bases, and 12 bases lay outside the gene matches. CDR3 length equals 17 residues. CDR1 is LNHDA and CDR2 is SQIVND in the germline V gene (reference sequence). CDR3 region: CASSPRGLAGGPGELFF. The CDR3 DNA reads TGTGCCAGTAGCCCAAGGGGGCTAGCGGGAGGCCCCGGGGAGCTGTTTTTT. The full variable domain, in which reference TRBV19 and TRBJ2-2 provide the parts outside the CDR3, is DGGITQSPKYLFRKEGQNVTLSCEQNLNHDAMYWYRQDPGQGLRLIYYSQIVNDFQKGDIAEGYSVSREKKESFPLTVTSAQKNPTAFYLCASSPRGLAGGPGELFFGEGSRLTVL.

The V and J genes are TRBV4-1 and TRBJ2-7; 8 bases line up with TRBD1. Looked up from germline, CDR1 is MGHRA and CDR2 is YSYEKL. The CDR3 consists of 14 residues. Trimming took 4 bases from V and 1 from J; bases not matched to a gene: 3. The chain's CDR3 is CASSPDRASYEQYF. CDR3 nucleotides: TGCGCCAGCAGCCCGGACAGGGCGTCCTACGAGCAGTACTTC.

The genes are TRBV6-5 and TRBJ2-1, with D tentatively TRBD1 (6 bases). The CDR3 totals 15 residues. Germline V gene sequence: CDR1 MNHEY, CDR2 SVGAGI. The ends were cut back, 5 bases at V and 5 bases at J, with 16 bases in the middle. The CDR3 region is CASSPQGAVNNEQFF. The CDR3 DNA sequence: TGTGCCAGCAGTCCACAGGGAGCAGTGAACAATGAGCAGTTCTTC.

The J gene is TRBJ2-4, the V gene TRBV19; 8 bases match TRBD1. The germline CDR1 and CDR2 sequences are LNHDA and SQIVND (reference sequence). The V gene end was trimmed by 7 bases and the J gene end by 4 bases; junction bases not matched to a gene: 6. There are 14 residues in the CDR3. CDR3 protein: CASTQGQGKNIQYF. The DNA for the CDR3 is TGTGCCAGTACCCAAGGACAGGGAAAAAACATTCAGTACTTC.

The chain links TRBV11-2 to TRBJ2-3; D possibly corresponds to TRBD2 (9 bases). V was clipped by 1 base and J by 9 bases, with 23 bases between them. This CDR3 region has 17 residues. Per germline, CDR1 SGHAT and CDR2 FQNNGV. The CDR3 DNA sequence: TGTGCCAGCAGCTTAGGGGGTTGGGACAGGACTAGCGTCACGCAGTATTTT. This sequence encodes CASSLGGWDRTSVTQYF.

The chain recombines TRBV4-1 with TRBJ2-2, with 7 bases identical to TRBD1. The J segment lost 1 base and the V segment lost 3 bases, leaving 2 bases of the junction unmatched. Germline assignment: CDR1 MGHRA and CDR2 YSYEKL. The CDR3 is 15 amino acids. Here the CDR3 DNA reads TGCGCCAGCAGCCAGGGACAGCAGAACACCGGGGAGCTGTTTTTT. It codes for CASSQGQQNTGELFF.

The J gene is TRBJ2-7, the V gene TRBV28; TRBD2 is a possible D gene (5 bases). The CDR3 runs 14 residues. Germline CDR1 MDHEN, CDR2 SYDVKM. Between the trimmed V and J ends, which lost 4 bases and 5 bases, there was a span of 15 bases. The CDR3 loop is CASSSDGLRDEQYF. In DNA, the CDR3 is TGTGCCAGCAGTTCGGACGGCTTGAGGGACGAGCAGTACTTC.

The chain links TRBV14 to TRBJ1-4; unclear D gene. CDR1 is SGHDN and CDR2 is FVKESK in the germline V gene. V was shortened by 0 bases and J by 1 base, with 9 bases between the two germline ends. The CDR3 runs to 16 residues. CDR3 DNA sequence: TGTGCCAGCAGCCAAGATCGTCTCTTAACTAATGAAAAACTGTTTTTT. Amino acids: CASSQDRLLTNEKLFF.

The chain recombines TRBV7-2 with TRBJ2-3; 8 nucleotides align to TRBD2. V dropped 7 bases and J dropped 1; count of bases not matched to a gene: 7. The CDR3 is made up of 15 amino acids. The V gene's germline CDR1 is SGHTA and CDR2 FQGNSA. The CDR3: CASTSPGGRTDTQYF. CDR3 DNA: TGTGCCAGCACTTCCCCGGGAGGGCGCACAGATACGCAGTATTTT.

The CDR3 loop is CASRLLGGNEQFF. The CDR3 DNA reads TGTGCCAGCAGACTGCTTGGCGGCAATGAGCAGTTCTTC. The chain combines TRBV5-4 with TRBJ2-1; no reliable D call. This CDR3 region has 13 residues. Germline CDR1 is SGHNT and CDR2 is YYREEE (reference sequence). Between the trimmed V and J ends, which lost 5 bases and 6 bases, there was a span of 12 bases.